The rows below give T cell receptor beta chains drawn from one sample of a study of beta chain features in type 1 diabetes. Profiled with immunoSEQ multiplex PCR; TCRdb holds only in-frame clones, not every one. This repertoire shows roughly 340,000 clones, 10% to 15% found once; its top ten account for 0.0095% to 0.012%. The sample comprised naive CD4+ T cells from blood. Receptors were obtained from a woman aged 18-30 years with type 1 diabetes. Both conserved end residues are part of each CDR3. The order of the fields is J gene, clone size, V gene, D gene, CDR3 protein, CDR3 DNA. The D gene is left open where the match is weak. Only some rows state a clone size, as once, few, many or a class for expanded clones.

TRBJ1-1 - TRBV14 - CASSRILTGTRAFF TGTGCCAGCAGCCGAATACTAACAGGGACCCGGGCTTTCTTT
TRBJ2-4 few TRBV7-2 - CASSSYGGPNIQYF TGTGCCAGCAGCTCGTATGGCGGCCCAAACATTCAGTACTTC
TRBJ1-1 - TRBV13 - CASSLGWGGVNTEAFF TGTGCCAGCAGCTTAGGATGGGGGGGTGTCAACACTGAAGCTTTCTTT
TRBJ2-5 - TRBV13 - CASSSMSSQYF TGTGCCAGCAGCTCGATGAGTTCCCAGTACTTC
TRBJ2-7 - TRBV7-2 - CASSLSRAGNYEQYF TGTGCCAGCAGCTTAAGTCGGGCGGGTAACTACGAGCAGTACTTC
TRBJ2-5 few TRBV4-1 - CASSQEYIGRGTQYF TGCGCCAGCAGCCAAGAGTATATTGGCCGAGGGACCCAGTACTTC
TRBJ1-2 - TRBV7-9 TRBD1 CASRTGGDHGYTF TGTGCCAGCAGGACAGGGGGCGACCATGGCTACACCTTC
TRBJ2-3 few TRBV6-6 - CATYGGATDTQYF TGTGCCACCTATGGGGGGGCCACGGATACGCAGTATTTT
TRBJ1-2 few TRBV2 - CASSEMPPSAGSKSTF TGTGCCAGCAGTGAAATGCCCCCTTCGGCAGGATCTAAATCCACCTTC
TRBJ2-7 - TRBV5-4 - CASSLAAGPVDYEQYF TGTGCCAGCAGCTTGGCCGCAGGGCCGGTAGACTACGAGCAGTACTTC
TRBJ1-2 - TRBV28 - CASSFPGTYGYTF TGTGCCAGCAGTTTCCCCGGGACATATGGCTACACCTTC
TRBJ1-2 - TRBV28 - CASTPQGSYGYTF TGTGCCAGCACCCCGCAGGGGAGCTATGGCTACACCTTC
TRBJ2-5 - TRBV10-3 TRBD2 CAIKTGTSGEETQYF TGTGCCATCAAGACCGGGACTAGCGGCGAAGAGACCCAGTACTTC
TRBJ2-7 few TRBV21-1 - CASSKGGTGLFPDYEQYF TGTGCCAGCAGCAAAGGGGGGACAGGGCTGTTTCCCGACTACGAGCAGTACTTC
TRBJ2-5 - TRBV5-1 TRBD1 CASSLAGQGETETQYF TGCGCCAGCAGCTTGGCGGGCCAGGGGGAAACAGAGACCCAGTACTTC
TRBJ1-5 - TRBV19 TRBD1 CASSTSGTGDQPQHF TGTGCCAGTAGTACCTCCGGGACAGGGGACCAGCCCCAGCATTTT
TRBJ2-3 few TRBV29-1 TRBD2 CSLTSGGRADTQYF TGCAGCCTTACTAGCGGGGGGAGGGCAGATACGCAGTATTTT
TRBJ1-1 few TRBV29-1 - CSVLRTTVNTEAFF TGCAGCGTCCTTCGAACGACAGTGAACACTGAAGCTTTCTTT
TRBJ1-5 - TRBV5-1 - CASSLDRDGNQPQHF TGCGCCAGCAGCTTGGACAGGGATGGCAATCAGCCCCAGCATTTT
TRBJ1-1 - TRBV27 - CASSPQTGLSEAFF TGTGCCAGCAGTCCCCAAACAGGGTTGTCTGAAGCTTTCTTT
TRBJ2-1 few TRBV18 TRBD2 CASSDIPPGLAKVYEQFF TGTGCCAGCTCAGATATACCGCCGGGACTAGCGAAGGTCTATGAGCAGTTCTTC
TRBJ1-1 - TRBV7-2 TRBD1 CASSLRTGLGTEAFF TGTGCCAGCAGCTTAAGGACAGGGTTGGGGACTGAAGCTTTCTTT
TRBJ2-3 - TRBV7-2 TRBD1 CASSFKGAPDTQYF TGTGCCAGCAGCTTCAAGGGGGCACCAGATACGCAGTATTTT
TRBJ2-7 - TRBV11-1 - CASSTPGVRENHEQYF TGTGCCAGCAGCACCCCGGGGGTCCGGGAGAATCACGAGCAGTACTTC
TRBJ2-1 - TRBV5-1 - CASSSNSYRNEQFF TGCGCCAGCAGCTCCAACTCTTACAGGAATGAGCAGTTCTTC
TRBJ1-6 few TRBV2 - CASLDNSPLHF TGTGCCAGCCTAGATAATTCACCCCTCCACTTT
TRBJ1-1 few TRBV30 TRBD1 CASQGARGTEAFF TGTGCGTCTCAGGGGGCGCGGGGCACTGAAGCTTTCTTT
TRBJ2-2 few TRBV9 TRBD2 CASSVELAETGELFF TGTGCCAGCAGCGTGGAGCTAGCGGAGACCGGGGAGCTGTTTTTT
TRBJ2-1 few TRBV7-2 - CASSLAVASSYNEQFF TGTGCCAGCAGCTTAGCTGTAGCGAGCTCCTACAATGAGCAGTTCTTC
TRBJ1-5 - TRBV7-9 TRBD1 CASSWSGQGGIIGNQPQHF TGTGCCAGCAGCTGGTCGGGACAGGGAGGGATTATAGGGAATCAGCCCCAGCATTTT
TRBJ1-2 - TRBV5-4 - CASSPGGVGDGYTF TGTGCCAGCAGCCCCGGGGGGGTTGGAGATGGCTACACCTTC